Presented here are 21 T cell receptor beta chains from one specimen sequenced in a study of cytomegalovirus exposure and HLA in healthy donors. PCR primers comprised 60 Vbeta and 13 Jbeta primers. Assay used: immunoSEQ multiplex PCR; TCRdb lists only in-frame clones, some missing. This repertoire shows 130,000 to 150,000 clones, roughly 80% found once; its top ten account for 5.5% to 6%. The sequenced material came from PBMCs. The receptors come from a man aged 25 to 40 in good health and CMV-seropositive.

Points on this clone: At one of its ends the junction is not consistent with the germline gene, which may arise from a read error. The rearrangement links TRBV7-9 to TRBJ1-5; TRBD1 aligns across 7 bases. The CDR3 loop spans 14 amino acids. Germline V lookup: CDR1 SEHNR, CDR2 FQNEAQ (reference sequence). The DNA for the CDR3 is TGTGCCAGCAGCTTAGACAGGGGCAACCAGCCCCAGCATTTT. Translating it yields CASSLDRGNQPQHF.

The chain links TRBV11-3 to TRBJ1-6; 9 bases fit TRBD1. The V gene end was trimmed by 5 bases and the J gene end by 7 bases; junction bases not matched to a gene: 9. This CDR3 spans 16 amino acids. In germline, CDR1 is SGHNT, CDR2 YENEEA. This chain's CDR3 is CASSVLRDRDNSPLHF. In DNA, the CDR3 is TGTGCCAGCAGCGTCCTCCGGGACAGGGACAATTCACCCCTCCACTTT.

This chain links TRBV28 with TRBJ2-3; no firm D call. Looked up from germline, CDR1 is MDHEN and CDR2 is SYDVKM. V lost 3 bases and J lost 4, with 11 bases in between. The CDR3 extends over 14 amino acids. The CDR3, as DNA: TGTGCCAGCAGTTTGCCTAAAACCCCAGATACGCAGTATTTT. Translating it yields CASSLPKTPDTQYF.

This clone was seen a single time. This rearrangement joins TRBV29-1 to TRBJ2-1; D is possibly TRBD2 (6 bases). The CDR3 contains 15 residues. The V end was cut by 1 base, the J end by 4 bases, with 14 bases between. Germline assignment: CDR1 SQVTM and CDR2 ANQGSEA. CDR3 DNA sequence: TGCAGCGTTGAAGGTTTTTTAGCGGCTTACAATGAGCAGTTCTTC. Protein: CSVEGFLAAYNEQFF.

This clone was counted a few times. This chain links TRBV4-3 with TRBJ2-5, with TRBD1 identical over 9 bases. TRBJ2-7 matches the DNA end more closely, so the J call is doubtful. Per germline, CDR1 LGHNA and CDR2 YSLEER. This CDR3 is 15 amino acids long. CDR3 residues: CASSQGQGVLNEQYF. In DNA form, the CDR3 reads TGCGCCAGCAGCCAAGGACAGGGGGTTTTGAACGAGCAGTACTTC.

V and J are TRBV5-1 and TRBJ1-4; 8 bases are shared with TRBD1. CDR3 length equals 14 residues. V shed 2 bases and J 7 bases; nucleotides not matched to a gene: 4. Germline V CDR1 and CDR2: SGHRS, YFSETQ. For the CDR3, the DNA is TGCGCCAGCAGCTTAACAGGGGGGATTGAAAAACTGTTTTTT. This encodes CASSLTGGIEKLFF.

This clone was recorded once. V is TRBV9 and J is TRBJ2-2, with 11 bases lining up with TRBD2. This CDR3 has 15 residues. V trimming: 4 bases; J trimming: 7 bases; junction bases outside the gene matches: 6. Germline V gene lookup returns CDR1 SGDLS and CDR2 YYNGEE. Here the CDR3 reads CASSISGGAVGELFF. DNA of the CDR3: TGTGCCAGCAGCATTAGCGGGGGGGCCGTCGGGGAGCTGTTTTTT. Supplemented by reference TRBV9 and TRBJ2-2, the full variable domain reads DSGVTQTPKHLITATGQRVTLRCSPRSGDLSVYWYQQSLDQGLQFLIQYYNGEERAKGNILERFSAQQFPDLHSELNLSSLELGDSALYFCASSISGGAVGELFFGEGSRLTVL.

This rearrangement joins TRBV5-6 to TRBJ1-4, with 7 bases lining up with TRBD1. V trimming: 1 base; J trimming: 7 bases; junction bases outside the gene matches: 7. The length of the CDR3 is 15 residues. Germline V gene lookup returns CDR1 SGHDT and CDR2 YYEEEE. CDR3 bases: TGTGCCAGCAGCTTGATCACAGGGGTTGGTGAAAAACTGTTTTTT. Translating gives CASSLITGVGEKLFF.

The chain recombines TRBV2 with TRBJ1-5, with D perhaps matching TRBD1 (5 bases). Germline V CDR1 and CDR2: SNHLY, FYNNEI. The CDR3 extends over 13 amino acids. Trimming pared 8 bases from V and 2 bases from J, leaving 10 bases between. This CDR3 reads CASGGEGNQPQHF. CDR3 DNA: TGTGCCAGCGGGGGGGAGGGCAATCAGCCCCAGCATTTT.

This chain joins TRBV6-5 and TRBJ1-1, with a weak D call TRBD1 (6 bases). Per germline, CDR1 MNHEY and CDR2 SVGAGI. V lost 6 bases, J lost 8 bases, and 16 bases lay in between. The CDR3 loop spans 13 amino acids. DNA for the CDR3: TGTGCCAGCAGATTCCTTGAGGGGGAAGAAGCTTTCTTT. Translation: CASRFLEGEEAFF.

The chain has TRBV6-1 and TRBJ2-5, with 13 nucleotides matching TRBD2. The DNA end is a closer match to TRBJ2-7, so the J assignment may be wrong. Germline V lookup: CDR1 MNHNS, CDR2 SASEGT. The CDR3 runs 17 residues. CDR3 nucleotides: TGTGCCAGCAGTGAGAGAATGGGACTAGCGGGATTCTACGAGCAGTACTTC. This encodes CASSERMGLAGFYEQYF.

The chain combines TRBV28 with TRBJ2-5, with TRBD2 identical over 8 bases. This CDR3 has 15 amino acids. The ends lost 5 bases at V and 5 bases at J; junction bases unmatched: 10. Germline V gene lookup returns CDR1 MDHEN and CDR2 SYDVKM. The CDR3 DNA reads as TGTGCCAGCAGTCCGTCGGGTAGCGGGACTGAGACCCAGTACTTC. This codes for CASSPSGSGTETQYF.

Concerning this clone itself: Other nucleotide sequences in the sample specify the same CDR3. This chain uses TRBV7-2 with TRBJ2-5; no definite D call. Germline CDR1 is SGHTA and CDR2 is FQGNSA. Trimming cost V 4 bases and J 5 bases, with 5 bases left between them. The CDR3 runs to 11 residues. The DNA of the CDR3 is TGTGCCAGCAGCTCACGGGAGACCCAGTACTTC. Its protein product is CASSSRETQYF. The full variable domain, rest sourced from reference TRBV7-2 and TRBJ2-5, is GAGVSQSPSNKVTEKGKDVELRCDPISGHTALYWYRQSLGQGLEFLIYFQGNSAPDKSGLPSDRFSAERTGGSVSTLTIQRTQQEDSAVYLCASSSRETQYFGPGTRLLVL.

In its sample, this clone was seen a few times. The rearrangement joins TRBV9 to TRBJ2-1, with 8 bases fitting TRBD2. V shed 0 bases, J shed 6 bases, and the junction held 11 bases outside the gene matches. This CDR3 has 17 residues. From germline, CDR1 is SGDLS and CDR2 YYNGEE. The DNA of the CDR3 is TGTGCCAGCAGCGTAGTAGCTAGCGGGTACCGCGGCAATGAGCAGTTCTTC. It codes for CASSVVASGYRGNEQFF.

This clone was counted a few times. The CDR3 loop is CASSLTGVEDNSPLHF. The CDR3 nucleotides read TGTGCCAGCAGCTTAACAGGGGTGGAAGATAATTCACCCCTCCACTTT. This sequence joins TRBV7-9 and TRBJ1-6; 7 bases match TRBD1. CDR1 is SEHNR and CDR2 is FQNEAQ in the germline V gene (reference sequence). J was trimmed by 5 bases and V by 2 bases; bases with no gene match: 6. The length of the CDR3 is 16 residues.

The chain has TRBV6-5 and TRBJ2-3, with D unclear. Per germline, CDR1 MNHEY and CDR2 SVGAGI. The CDR3 loop spans 13 amino acids. The V gene lost 8 bases and the J gene lost 2 bases, with 11 bases spanning the gap. This CDR3 is CASGLGDTDTQYF. CDR3 nucleotides: TGTGCCAGCGGCCTAGGTGACACAGATACGCAGTATTTT.

The rearrangement uses TRBV5-4 and TRBJ1-6; no firm D call. The CDR3 is made up of 13 amino acids. V was pared by 0 bases and J by 8 bases, with 6 bases between. The germline V gene encodes CDR1 SGHNT and CDR2 YYREEE (reference sequence). The CDR3 DNA is TGTGCCAGCAGCTTGGTGAGGGATTCACCCCTCCACTTT. This codes for CASSLVRDSPLHF.

This rearrangement joins TRBV28 to TRBJ1-5; D unresolved. The length of the CDR3 is 16 residues. CDR1 is MDHEN and CDR2 is SYDVKM in the germline V gene. The V end lost 7 bases, the J end lost 4 bases, and 20 bases lay between the germline ends. The CDR3 region is CASINSPGERNQPQHF. Here the CDR3 DNA reads TGTGCCAGCATTAATAGTCCGGGAGAAAGGAATCAGCCCCAGCATTTT.

The chain joins TRBV30 to TRBJ2-2, with 10 bases that match TRBD2. CDR3 length equals 15 residues. Germline loops: CDR1 GTSNPN, CDR2 SVGIG (reference sequence). J lost 5 bases, V lost 7 bases, and 10 bases had no gene match. The CDR3, as DNA: TGTGCCTTCCAAGCGGGAGGGCCGTTAACCGGGGAGCTGTTTTTT. Translating it yields CAFQAGGPLTGELFF.

The chain couples TRBV7-9 to TRBJ2-5, with D maybe TRBD2 (6 bases). In germline, CDR1 is SEHNR, CDR2 FQNEAQ (reference sequence). This CDR3 contains 15 residues. V lost 5 bases and J 1 base, leaving 14 bases between the germline ends. CDR3 bases: TGTGCCAGCAGCCGAAGGTTAGCGGTCCAAGAGACCCAGTACTTC. Translation: CASSRRLAVQETQYF.

This clone was recorded a few times. The V and J genes are TRBV6-1 and TRBJ2-7, with 11 positions matching TRBD2. After removal of 4 bases from V and 0 bases from J, the junction contained 2 bases not matched to a gene. Germline loops: CDR1 MNHNS, CDR2 SASEGT. The CDR3 contains 15 residues. The CDR3 is CASSGLAGSSYEQYF. The CDR3 nucleotides are TGTGCCAGCAGTGGACTAGCGGGATCCTCCTACGAGCAGTACTTC.